This T cell receptor (beta chain) came from a study of cytomegalovirus exposure and HLA in healthy donors. The PCR used 60 Vbeta and 13 Jbeta primers. Libraries were prepared by immunoSEQ multiplex PCR; TCRdb keeps only in-frame clonotypes and omits some of them. This sample has 120,000 or so clones, with just over 65% found just once. The count of this clone is one. The antigen is undetermined. The germline gives CDR1 SGHTA, CDR2 FQGNSA. This CDR3 region has 13 residues. V was trimmed by 4 bases and J by 2 bases, leaving 9 bases between them. Study results and caveats: Indistinguishable V segments, including TRBV6-2 and TRBV6-3, were excluded. Among immune exposure information, only CMV serostatus was available. Researchers reported that three CMV-associated chains were confirmed in vitro as CMV antigen-specific. There were approximately 150 TCR beta chains listed as cytomegalovirus-associated.

The source is a man younger than 35 in good health and CMV-seronegative. The sample comprised PBMCs. The V and J genes are TRBV7-2 and TRBJ2-7; D unresolved. The CDR3 DNA sequence: TGTGCCAGCAGCTCGGTCGATACCTACGAGCAGTACTTC. As protein: CASSSVDTYEQYF.